Below are 22 T cell receptor beta chains sequenced from a single sample in a study of CD8+ T cells in alopecia areata. It was cDNA, reverse transcribed from extracted RNA, that served as the sequencing template. The repertoire was sequenced with immunoSEQ multiplex PCR; TCRdb's copy has only in-frame clones and lacks some. There are around 100,000 clones in the sample, none observed a single time. The specimen was lesional skin. Every receptor here comes from a C3H/HeJ mouse with alopecia areata. The MHC haplotype of this mouse line is H2-k.

A word on this clone: Each gene name is a mouse one. Read data end 4 residues before the CDR3 end; the end is taken from the germline J gene. The gene calls are TRBV13-3 and TRBJ2-1, with D possibly being TRBD1 (6 bases). Germline CDR1 NNHDY, CDR2 SYVADS. Trimming removed 2 bases from V and 4 bases from J, with 16 bases in between. The CDR3 covers 16 residues. The sequenced CDR3 bases are TGTGCCAGCAGTGAAGGCCAGGGGAGAACATATGCT. Protein: CASSEGQGRTYA. The full CDR3 reads CASSEGQGRTYAEQFF.

About this clone itself: Genes here carry mouse names. The CDR3 is cut off 4 residues early in the read; its end comes from the germline J gene. This chain connects TRBV13-3 to TRBJ2-3; TRBD1 is a possible D gene (6 bases). Germline V CDR1 and CDR2: NNHDY, SYVADS. This CDR3 comprises 15 residues. The V end lost 3 bases, the J end lost 0 bases, and 11 bases lay between the germline ends. The sequenced CDR3 bases are TGTGCCAGCAGTGTGACAGGCGCTAGTGCAGAA. The encoded protein is CASSVTGASAE. The whole CDR3 is CASSVTGASAETLYF.

Worth noting for this clone: Genes and germline are mouse. The read gets to within 4 residues of the CDR3 end, and the germline J gene fills in the rest. The chain joins TRBV19 to TRBJ2-2; tentative D call: TRBD1 (5 bases). CDR1 and CDR2 (germline): FNHDT, SITEND (reference sequence). V lost 4 bases to trimming and J lost 1 base, with 8 bases between them. The CDR3 runs to 14 residues. This chain's CDR3 is CASSPQGNTGQLYF. The sequenced part of the CDR3 DNA is TGTGCCAGCAGTCCCCAGGGAAACACCGGG. Drawing the rest from reference TRBV19 and TRBJ2-2, the complete variable domain is GGIITQTPKFLIGQEGQKLTLKCQQNFNHDTMYWYRQDSGKGLRLIYYSITENDLQKGDLSEGYDASREKKSSFSLTVTSAQKNEMAVFLCASSPQGNTGQLYFGEGSKLTVL.

A note on this clone: Gene names and germline match the mouse. The sequence runs out 4 residues before the end of the CDR3; the remainder is reconstructed from the germline J gene. The chain employs TRBV19 and TRBJ2-1, with 11 bases identical to TRBD2. In germline, CDR1 is FNHDT, CDR2 SITEND (reference sequence). The CDR3 contains 12 residues. The CDR3: CASRLGGPEQFF. The CDR3 bases that were read are TGTGCCAGCAGACTGGGGGGGCCT.

On this clone: The genes are named according to mouse. The read gets to within 4 residues of the CDR3 end, and the germline J gene fills in the rest. V usage is TRBV17 and J usage is TRBJ2-1, with TRBD1 identical over 9 bases. This CDR3 has 14 amino acids. Germline assignment: CDR1 MNHDT and CDR2 YYDKIL. V dropped 5 bases and J dropped 3; count of bases not matched to a gene: 2. The CDR3: CASSRDRAYAEQFF. The CDR3 bases that were read are TGTGCTAGCAGTCGGGACAGGGCCTATGCT.

This clone was picked up a small number of times. Any gene name here is a mouse gene name. The CDR3 end falls 4 residues outside the read, so it is completed with the germline J gene. The chain couples TRBV1 to TRBJ2-2, with D tentatively TRBD1 (6 bases). The V gene lost 0 bases and the J gene lost 6 bases, with 11 bases spanning the gap. Germline-derived CDR1 and CDR2 are NSQYPW and LRSPGD (reference sequence). This CDR3 spans 15 amino acids. The sequenced CDR3 bases are TGCACCTGCAGTGCAGATCCTCAGGGGTCCGGG. It is translated as CTCSADPQGSG. The whole CDR3 protein is CTCSADPQGSGQLYF.

In the case of this clone: Gene names refer to mouse genes. From the germline J gene comes the end of the CDR3, since the read stops 4 residues before it. The rearrangement joins TRBV17 to TRBJ2-1; tentative D call: TRBD2 (5 bases). Germline values: CDR1 MNHDT, CDR2 YYDKIL. Trimming shortened V by 3 bases and J by 1 base, and 10 bases separated the two germline ends. The CDR3 extends over 15 amino acids. Partial CDR3 DNA: TGTGCTAGCAGTAGTTGGGGATGGAACTATGCT. It encodes CASSSWGWNYA. The CDR3, in full, reads CASSSWGWNYAEQFF.

For this clone: Gene names denote mouse genes. The read stops 4 residues short of the end of the CDR3; the missing end is completed from the germline J gene. This sequence joins TRBV13-1 and TRBJ2-5; TRBD1 is a possible D gene (5 bases). V lost 3 bases, J lost 3 bases, and 11 bases lay in between. CDR1 and CDR2 from the germline V gene are NSHNY and SYGAGN. CDR3 size: 14 residues. The CDR3 loop is CASSALDKQDTQYF. The covered CDR3 bases are TGTGCCAGCAGTGCCCTGGACAAACAAGAC.

This clone came up a few times. The gene names here belong to mouse. The read ends 4 residues before the CDR3 terminus; that terminus is restored from the germline J gene. The chain joins TRBV13-3 to TRBJ2-1; 10 nucleotides line up with TRBD2. CDR1 NNHDY and CDR2 SYVADS come from the germline V gene. The CDR3 totals 15 residues. V dropped 6 bases and J dropped 1; count of bases not matched to a gene: 4. Incomplete CDR3 DNA: TGTGCCAGCATGGCGGGACTGGGGAACTATGCT. Its translation: CASMAGLGNYA. The CDR3 in its entirety is CASMAGLGNYAEQFF.

A word on this clone: Genes and germline come from the mouse. The observed sequence ends 4 residues before the CDR3 terminus, with the missing tail filled in from the germline J gene. The same CDR3 also results from other DNA sequences found in this sample. The chain joins TRBV13-1 to TRBJ2-1; TRBD2 matches 13 bases. The CDR3 length is 17 residues. Germline lookup yields CDR1 NSHNY and CDR2 SYGAGN. The V segment lost 1 base and the J segment 1 base; nucleotides outside the gene matches: 2. The CDR3 spells CASSDLGLGGNYAEQFF. Partial CDR3 DNA: TGTGCCAGCAGTGATCTGGGACTGGGGGGGAACTATGCT.

This clone has more than one count but fewer than ten. Mouse gene names apply. The read ends 4 residues early relative to the CDR3; the germline J gene fills the gap. The chain links TRBV17 to TRBJ2-1; D uncertain. Trimming cost V 0 bases and J 0 bases, with 6 bases left between them. Germline CDR1 is MNHDT and CDR2 is YYDKIL. This CDR3 is 15 amino acids long. The CDR3 spells CASSRETNNYAEQFF. CDR3 DNA, as far as it was read: TGTGCTAGCAGTAGAGAGACAAATAACTATGCT.

This clone was counted a few times. At residue 9, the TCRdb protein and translated DNA are inconsistent; the protein given comes from the DNA. Gene names are the mouse ones. The read ends 3 residues before the CDR3 terminus; that terminus is restored from the germline J gene. This sequence joins TRBV31 and TRBJ1-3, with D uncertain. From germline, CDR1 is GKSSPN and CDR2 SITVG. Trimming took off 4 bases at V and 0 bases at J, with 4 bases between the two ends. This CDR3 has 12 amino acids. The DNA read from the CDR3 is TGTGCCTGGACCAGTTCTGGAAATACG. Its translation is CAWTSSGNT. The complete CDR3 reads CAWTSSGNTLYF.

This clone was counted a few times. The translated DNA and TCRdb's protein are not identical at residue 12; the protein here was translated from the DNA. The germline and genes are mouse ones. The read ends 3 residues shy of where the CDR3 ends; the end is completed using the germline J gene. The J gene is TRBJ1-3, the V gene TRBV1, with D possibly TRBD1 on 6 matching bases. V lost 4 bases and J 3 bases, leaving 13 bases between the germline ends. The germline gives CDR1 NSQYPW, CDR2 LRSPGD (reference sequence). The CDR3 is 15 amino acids. CDR3 loop: CTCSVNHRDGNTLYF. Incomplete CDR3 DNA: TGCACCTGCAGTGTGAATCACAGGGATGGAAATACG. Looking up the rest from reference TRBV1 and TRBJ1-3 gives the full variable domain: VTLLEQNPRWRLVPRGQAVNLRCILKNSQYPWMSWYQQDLQKQLQWLFTLRSPGDKEVKSLPGADYLATRVTDTELRLQVANMSQGRTLYCTCSVNHRDGNTLYFGEGSRLIVV.

Ten or more counts support this clone. The genes and germline here are from mouse. Coverage ceases 4 residues before the CDR3 finishes, and the germline J gene fills in the end. The V and J genes are TRBV13-3 and TRBJ2-7; 8 nucleotides agree with TRBD1. The CDR3 has 14 amino acids. Germline CDR1 is NNHDY and CDR2 is SYVADS. The junction had 5 bases not matched to a gene; V was cut back by 6 bases and J by 0 bases. Incomplete CDR3 DNA: TGTGCCAGCACCGGGACAGGAAGCTCCTAT. Translating gives CASTGTGSSY. The CDR3 in its entirety is CASTGTGSSYEQYF.

This clone came up many times. Mouse gene names and germline throughout. The observed sequence ends 4 residues before the CDR3 terminus, with the missing tail filled in from the germline J gene. V is TRBV13-3 and J is TRBJ1-4, with D unclear. From germline, CDR1 is NNHDY and CDR2 SYVADS. The CDR3 runs to 16 residues. V was clipped by 0 bases and J by 0 bases, with 9 bases between them. The DNA read from the CDR3 is TGTGCCAGCAGTGATGTTGGGGAAATTTCCAACGAA. Translated: CASSDVGEISNE. The full CDR3 is CASSDVGEISNERLFF.

This clone was seen a few times. The listed genes are named as in mouse. The missing CDR3 end, 4 residues past where the read stops, is filled in from the germline J gene. This chain uses TRBV1 with TRBJ2-7; the D is unclear. Germline V CDR1 and CDR2: NSQYPW, LRSPGD (reference sequence). The CDR3 length is 14 residues. The sequenced part of the CDR3 DNA is TGCACCTGCAGTGCAGATGCGCCAGGTTAT. Translating gives CTCSADAPGY. From start to end, the CDR3 is CTCSADAPGYEQYF.

Many counts were recorded for this clone. Gene names denote mouse genes. The DNA ends 4 residues before the CDR3 does, and the rest of the CDR3 is filled in from the germline J gene. The V and J genes are TRBV13-3 and TRBJ2-3; 10 bases are a match to TRBD1. CDR3 length: 17 residues. The J segment lost 0 bases and the V segment lost 2 bases, leaving 6 bases of the junction unmatched. Germline V gene sequence: CDR1 NNHDY, CDR2 SYVADS. The chain's CDR3 is CASSEPGQGSSAETLYF. The part of the CDR3 DNA that was read is TGTGCCAGCAGTGAACCGGGACAGGGGTCTAGTGCAGAA.

This clone occurred a few times. Gene names and germline refer to mouse. Incomplete CDR3 DNA: TGTGCAAGCGGGGGGCAAGACGGTGCAGAA. Translating gives CASGGQDGAE. The whole CDR3 sequence reads CASGGQDGAETLYF. This chain uses TRBV16 with TRBJ2-3; tentatively, D is TRBD2 (7 bases). The read terminates 4 residues ahead of where the CDR3 ends, so the germline J gene completes it. V dropped 8 bases and J dropped 1 base, with 13 bases sitting between them. The CDR3 runs 14 residues. The germline V gene encodes CDR1 SGHSA and CDR2 FRNQAP.

A word on this clone: The gene names here belong to mouse. The DNA ends 4 residues before the CDR3 does, and the rest of the CDR3 is filled in from the germline J gene. V gene TRBV13-3 combines with J gene TRBJ2-5; D ambiguous. The CDR3 consists of 12 residues. Germline V CDR1 and CDR2: NNHDY, SYVADS. The part of the CDR3 DNA that was read is TGTGCCAGCAGTGTACAGAAAGAC. Protein sequence: CASSVQKD. The whole CDR3 protein reads CASSVQKDTQYF.

This clone came up a few times. TCRdb lists a protein that is different at residue 12 from the translated DNA; the protein given here uses the DNA translation. The gene names given are mouse names. The missing CDR3 end, 3 residues past where the read stops, is filled in from the germline J gene. The chain joins TRBV1 to TRBJ1-3; 8 bases map to TRBD1. The CDR3 loop spans 15 amino acids. Looked up from germline, CDR1 is NSQYPW and CDR2 is LRSPGD (reference sequence). V lost 4 bases to trimming and J lost 2 bases; unmatched junction nucleotides: 4. CDR3 bases read: TGCACCTGCAGTGAACAGGGGGATCCTGGAAATACG. It codes for CTCSEQGDPGNT. The full CDR3 reads CTCSEQGDPGNTLYF.

Details on this clone: Germline and genes: mouse. The read comes to an end 4 residues before the CDR3 does, leaving the germline J gene to fill in the end. The chain uses TRBV13-2 and TRBJ2-7, with 9 bases matching TRBD2. The CDR3 is made up of 14 amino acids. V was clipped by 2 bases and J by 3 bases; unmatched bases: 3. The V gene's germline CDR1 is NNHNN and CDR2 SYGAGS (reference sequence). CDR3 DNA (partial): TGTGCCAGCGGTGACTGGGGGGGGATCTAT. Residues: CASGDWGGIY. The full CDR3 reads CASGDWGGIYEQYF.

In the case of this clone: The database protein in TCRdb disagrees with the DNA translation at residue 11; the sequence shown here was translated from the DNA. The germline and genes are mouse ones. Read data end 3 residues before the CDR3 end; the end is taken from the germline J gene. This sequence joins TRBV19 and TRBJ1-3; D is ambiguous. CDR1 is FNHDT and CDR2 is SITEND in the germline V gene (reference sequence). The CDR3 totals 14 residues. V lost 5 bases and J 0 bases, leaving 9 bases between the germline ends. The CDR3 DNA, read in part, is TGTGCCAGCAGCCCCAACACTTCTGGAAATACG. This gives the protein CASSPNTSGNT. The CDR3 in full is CASSPNTSGNTLYF.